Below, 8 T cell receptor beta chains from the same sample are listed, as sequenced in a study of OX40 agonist ivuxolimab in advanced cancers. Libraries were prepared by immunoSEQ multiplex PCR; TCRdb keeps only in-frame clonotypes and omits some of them. The sample has about 32,000 clones, about 90% seen once; the top ten hold around 4.8%. Source: CD4+ or CD8+ T cells sorted from blood, taken in a trial of the OX40 agonist ivuxolimab. These receptor sequences come from an adult with an advanced solid tumor such as melanoma, head and neck, liver or kidney cancer.

The J gene is TRBJ2-7, the V gene TRBV6-5; D gene ambiguous. Trimming took off 6 bases at V and 5 bases at J, with 20 bases between the two ends. Germline values: CDR1 MNHEY, CDR2 SVGAGI. CDR3 length: 15 amino acids. DNA of the CDR3: TGTGCCAGCAGCCCGGAGCCCACCCCTATTGACGAGCAGTACGTC. As protein: CASSPEPTPIDEQYV.

This clone was detected a few times. The chain carries TRBV7-9 and TRBJ2-1, with TRBD2 matching 11 bases. The CDR3 runs 15 residues. CDR1 and CDR2 from the germline V gene are SEHNR and FQNEAQ (reference sequence). V gave up 5 bases and J gave up 8 bases; unmatched junction bases: 8. The CDR3: CASSPTSGSFDEQFF. The DNA of the CDR3 is TGTGCCAGCAGCCCCACTAGCGGGAGCTTCGATGAGCAGTTCTTC.

The rearrangement joins TRBV27 to TRBJ2-1; 14 bases align to TRBD2. Germline trimming cut 5 bases from V and 6 bases from J; bases unmatched to any gene: 6. The V gene's germline CDR1 is MNHEY and CDR2 SMNVEV (reference sequence). CDR3 length equals 16 residues. CDR3 in amino acids: CASSQPGLAGVNEQFF. The CDR3 coding sequence is TGTGCCAGCAGTCAGCCGGGACTAGCGGGGGTCAATGAGCAGTTCTTC.

The chain links TRBV9 to TRBJ2-7; D is ambiguous. Trimming cost V 0 bases and J 0 bases, with 7 bases left between them. The CDR3 runs to 14 residues. Looked up from germline, CDR1 is SGDLS and CDR2 is YYNGEE. As DNA, the CDR3 is TGTGCCAGCAGCGTAGGTGGGATCTCCTACGAGCAGTACTTC. It encodes CASSVGGISYEQYF.

The chain joins TRBV5-4 to TRBJ1-1; D ambiguous. CDR3 size: 11 residues. Trimming took 7 bases from V and 4 from J, leaving 8 bases between them. Germline lookup yields CDR1 SGHNT and CDR2 YYREEE (reference sequence). In nucleotides, the CDR3 is TGTGCCAGCGGGGTGGGCACTGAAGCTTTCTTT. Residues: CASGVGTEAFF.

This clone has more than one count but fewer than ten. V and J are TRBV4-3 and TRBJ2-2, with D uncertain. Trimming stripped 3 bases from V and 7 bases from J, with 12 bases between. The CDR3 is made up of 14 amino acids. From germline, CDR1 is LGHNA and CDR2 YSLEER. This CDR3 reads CASSQLATVGELFF. The CDR3 DNA follows: TGCGCCAGCAGCCAGCTGGCAACCGTCGGGGAGCTGTTTTTT.

This clone was counted a few times. The chain carries TRBV4-1 and TRBJ2-1; 7 positions agree with TRBD1. V lost 0 bases to trimming and J lost 8 bases; unmatched junction nucleotides: 10. This CDR3 has 16 amino acids. Germline V gene sequence: CDR1 MGHRA, CDR2 YSYEKL. The CDR3 nucleotides read TGCGCCAGCAGCCAAGATCGAGGGGGCCATTTATATGAGCAGTTCTTC. This translates into CASSQDRGGHLYEQFF.

CDR3 in DNA: TGTGCCAGCAGCGCGACAGGGGGGGTCAATGAGCAGTTCTTC. Translation: CASSATGGVNEQFF. The gene calls are TRBV9 and TRBJ2-1, with 9 bases lining up with TRBD1. This CDR3 has 14 amino acids. Germline loops: CDR1 SGDLS, CDR2 YYNGEE. Trimming took 3 bases from V and 6 from J; bases not matched to a gene: 4. The full variable domain, rest sourced from reference TRBV9 and TRBJ2-1, is DSGVTQTPKHLITATGQRVTLRCSPRSGDLSVYWYQQSLDQGLQFLIQYYNGEERAKGNILERFSAQQFPDLHSELNLSSLELGDSALYFCASSATGGVNEQFFGPGTRLTVL.